One sample yielded the 27 T cell receptor beta chains listed below, sequenced in a study of T cell changes during pregnancy in multiple sclerosis. This table comes from immunoSEQ multiplex PCR, and its TCRdb copy is limited to in-frame clones, with some not included. This table holds roughly 100,000 clones, roughly nine tenths found once. Sequenced here: peripheral blood, sampled before pregnancy. Receptors were obtained from a female donor with multiple sclerosis, enrolled in a pregnancy study.

The chain joins TRBV28 to TRBJ2-2; 9 bases are a match to TRBD1. The CDR3 loop spans 14 amino acids. V shed 2 bases and J 7 bases; nucleotides not matched to a gene: 2. The V gene's germline CDR1 is MDHEN and CDR2 SYDVKM. CDR3 protein: CASSLRTGVGELFF. CDR3 DNA sequence: TGTGCCAGCAGTTTAAGGACAGGGGTCGGGGAGCTGTTTTTT.

V gene TRBV30 combines with J gene TRBJ2-3; TRBD2 is a possible D gene (5 bases). Germline-derived CDR1 and CDR2 are GTSNPN and SVGIG (reference sequence). V dropped 0 bases and J dropped 5 bases, with 12 bases sitting between them. CDR3 size: 14 residues. The CDR3 DNA sequence: TGTGCCTGGAGTGTTCCCGGACTCGAAGATACGCAGTATTTT. Translation: CAWSVPGLEDTQYF.

The CDR3 protein is CASSERASGGDTQYF. CDR3 coding DNA: TGTGCCAGCAGTGAGAGGGCTAGCGGGGGTGATACGCAGTATTTT. The chain has TRBV6-4 and TRBJ2-3, with TRBD2 matching 10 bases. In germline, CDR1 is MRHNA, CDR2 SNTAGT. The CDR3 is 15 residues long. Trimming took 3 bases from V and 6 from J; bases not matched to a gene: 6.

The gene calls are TRBV7-2 and TRBJ2-2, with D perhaps TRBD1 (6 bases). The CDR3 is made up of 15 amino acids. Germline values: CDR1 SGHTA, CDR2 FQGNSA. Trimming pared 8 bases from V and 4 bases from J, leaving 17 bases between. Here the CDR3 DNA reads TGTGCCAGCCCCCAGGGGACCTCGGGCACCGGGGAGCTGTTTTTT. Translated: CASPQGTSGTGELFF.

The chain uses TRBV27 and TRBJ2-3; D is perhaps TRBD2 (6 bases). Trimming removed 3 bases from V and 2 bases from J, with 18 bases in between. The CDR3 is 17 residues long. CDR1 MNHEY and CDR2 SMNVEV come from the germline V gene (reference sequence). CDR3 DNA: TGTGCCAGCAGTTTTTACGGGGCAGGCGGGATCACAGATACGCAGTATTTT. It translates to CASSFYGAGGITDTQYF.

This clone was recorded only once. The chain joins TRBV29-1 to TRBJ2-5; D remains unclear. The V and J ends lost 2 bases and 3 bases respectively, with 7 bases between them. The CDR3 totals 12 residues. Germline loops: CDR1 SQVTM, CDR2 ANQGSEA. CDR3 sequence: CSVEMREETQYF. The CDR3 bases are TGCAGCGTTGAAATGAGAGAAGAGACCCAGTACTTC. Filled out from reference TRBV29-1 and TRBJ2-5, the complete variable domain reads SAVISQKPSRDICQRGTSLTIQCQVDSQVTMMFWYRQQPGQSLTLIATANQGSEATYESGFVIDKFPISRPNLTFSTLTVSNMSPEDSSIYLCSVEMREETQYFGPGTRLLVL.

The rearrangement joins TRBV27 to TRBJ1-4; 9 nucleotides line up with TRBD1. In germline, CDR1 is MNHEY, CDR2 SMNVEV (reference sequence). V was clipped by 0 bases and J by 7 bases; unmatched bases: 6. The CDR3 is 16 amino acids. The CDR3 here is CASSLSGGDRVEKLFF. The CDR3 bases are TGTGCCAGCAGTTTATCTGGAGGGGACAGGGTTGAAAAACTGTTTTTT.

A single count supports this clone. The J gene is TRBJ2-7, the V gene TRBV19; TRBD2 might be the D (5 bases). Germline V gives CDR1 LNHDA, CDR2 SQIVND (reference sequence). The germline V and J ends were trimmed by 3 bases and 4 bases, with 16 bases remaining between them. The CDR3 sequence is 15 residues long. CDR3 nucleotide sequence: TGTGCCAGTAGTATTGCGCTAGCACCCAGATACGAGCAGTACTTC. It is translated as CASSIALAPRYEQYF.

This chain links TRBV19 with TRBJ1-5, with D hard to call. Germline V gene data show CDR1 as LNHDA and CDR2 as SQIVND (reference sequence). V lost 2 bases, J lost 0 bases, and 14 bases lay in between. The length of the CDR3 is 17 residues. The chain's CDR3 is CASSIKSKSYSNQPQHF. The CDR3 coding sequence is TGTGCCAGTAGTATAAAGAGCAAAAGTTATAGCAATCAGCCCCAGCATTTT.

The rearrangement joins TRBV6-1 to TRBJ2-2; the match to TRBD2 covers 9 bases. CDR1 is MNHNS and CDR2 is SASEGT in the germline V gene. The ends lost 6 bases at V and 6 bases at J; junction bases unmatched: 8. There are 15 residues in the CDR3. CDR3 nucleotide sequence: TGTGCCAGCAGCGAGAATAGCGGGAGCGCCGGGGAGCTGTTTTTT. This sequence encodes CASSENSGSAGELFF.

The chain links TRBV5-6 to TRBJ2-5; the D gene is possibly TRBD1 (6 bases). This CDR3 has 14 amino acids. From germline, CDR1 is SGHDT and CDR2 YYEEEE. V lost 5 bases and J 2 bases, leaving 13 bases between the germline ends. The CDR3 region has the DNA TGTGCCAGCAGTCTCCGAGGACAGCAAGAGACCCAGTACTTC. Amino acids: CASSLRGQQETQYF.

This clone was detected only once. This chain connects TRBV5-6 to TRBJ1-2; TRBD1 aligns across 8 bases. The V gene's germline CDR1 is SGHDT and CDR2 YYEEEE. CDR3 length: 14 amino acids. Trimming removed 5 bases from V and 4 bases from J; junction bases left unmatched: 7. The CDR3 here is CASRATGVGYGYTF. The CDR3 bases are TGTGCCAGCAGAGCGACAGGGGTAGGCTATGGCTACACCTTC.

The V and J genes are TRBV5-8 and TRBJ2-2; D may be TRBD1 (5 bases). The V gene lost 1 base and the J gene lost 1 base, with 11 bases spanning the gap. CDR3 size: 16 residues. CDR1 is SGHTS, CDR2 YDEGEE, per germline. CDR3 region: CASSLWGRGNTGELFF. CDR3 sequence (DNA): TGTGCCAGCAGCTTGTGGGGAAGGGGGAACACCGGGGAGCTGTTTTTT.

The DNA of the CDR3 is TGTGCCAGCTCACCCCAAACAGGGAACACTGAAGCTTTCTTT. It translates to CASSPQTGNTEAFF. The V call is TRBV18, the J call TRBJ1-1; D perhaps matches TRBD1 (5 bases). This CDR3 has 14 amino acids. V was trimmed by 3 bases and J by 1 base, leaving 9 bases between them. Germline V gene sequence: CDR1 KGHSH, CDR2 LQKENI.

This clone occurred once. The chain has TRBV6-1 and TRBJ1-4; 9 bases match TRBD1. The CDR3 covers 16 residues. The germline gives CDR1 MNHNS, CDR2 SASEGT. J gave up 5 bases and V 0 bases, and 4 bases lay outside the gene matches. CDR3 sequence (DNA): TGTGCCAGCAGTGAAGCGGGAGGGACAGGGAATGAAAAACTGTTTTTT. As protein: CASSEAGGTGNEKLFF.

The chain joins TRBV19 to TRBJ2-5, with D possibly matching TRBD2 (5 bases). Per the germline V gene, CDR1 is LNHDA and CDR2 is SQIVND (reference sequence). The CDR3 loop spans 14 amino acids. V was pared by 1 base and J by 4 bases, with 10 bases between. This chain's CDR3 is CASSIGGFGETQYF. DNA for the CDR3: TGTGCCAGTAGTATAGGAGGGTTCGGAGAGACCCAGTACTTC.

The chain uses TRBV28 and TRBJ2-7; no clear D. Trimming cost V 1 base and J 3 bases, with 4 bases left between them. The CDR3 is made up of 12 amino acids. The germline gives CDR1 MDHEN, CDR2 SYDVKM. As DNA, the CDR3 is TGTGCCAGCAGTTTATCCTACTACGAGCAGTACTTC. This gives the protein CASSLSYYEQYF.

This sequence joins TRBV7-6 and TRBJ2-2, with D maybe TRBD2 (7 bases). The V end lost 2 bases, the J end lost 7 bases, and 29 bases lay between the germline ends. Germline V gene data show CDR1 as SGHVS and CDR2 as FNYEAQ. The CDR3 runs 20 residues. The DNA of the CDR3 is TGTGCCAGCAGCTTATCCGGGCAGGGGCTTGGCGGGAGTAGAGTCGGGGAGCTGTTTTTT. It yields the protein CASSLSGQGLGGSRVGELFF.

The V gene is TRBV9, the J gene TRBJ2-3, with TRBD1 as a possible D gene (5 bases). Trimming removed 0 bases at V and 0 bases at J, with 11 bases between. The CDR3 is made up of 16 amino acids. CDR1 is SGDLS, CDR2 YYNGEE, per germline. Written as DNA, the CDR3 is TGTGCCAGCAGCGTAGGACAGACAATTAGCACAGATACGCAGTATTTT. The encoded protein is CASSVGQTISTDTQYF.

The chain is built from TRBV9 and TRBJ2-1; the match to TRBD2 covers 12 bases. The V gene's germline CDR1 is SGDLS and CDR2 YYNGEE. V lost 4 bases, J lost 4 bases, and 3 bases stayed unmatched. The CDR3 is 15 amino acids. The CDR3: CASSRTSGAYNEQFF. CDR3 sequence (DNA): TGTGCCAGCAGCAGGACTAGCGGGGCTTACAATGAGCAGTTCTTC.

The CDR3 DNA sequence: TGTGCCACCAGCAGACTAGCGGGCGGCGAGCAGTACTTC. Translated: CATSRLAGGEQYF. The V call is TRBV15, the J call TRBJ2-7; 8 positions agree with TRBD2. The V gene's germline CDR1 is LNHNV and CDR2 YYDKDF (reference sequence). With V trimmed by 2 bases and J by 6 bases, 3 bases remained unmatched. The CDR3 contains 13 residues.

The chain combines TRBV19 with TRBJ1-2; a weak D match, TRBD1 (6 bases). V lost 7 bases, J lost 2 bases, and 20 bases lay in between. This CDR3 has 16 amino acids. Germline V lookup: CDR1 LNHDA, CDR2 SQIVND (reference sequence). The CDR3 here is CASTERPGGLNYGYTF. CDR3 sequence (DNA): TGTGCCAGTACTGAAAGGCCGGGGGGGCTCAACTATGGCTACACCTTC.

The rearrangement links TRBV7-9 to TRBJ1-2; D call uncertain. With 1 base removed from V and 8 bases from J, the gap between germline ends came to 17 bases. Germline loops: CDR1 SEHNR, CDR2 FQNEAQ (reference sequence). The CDR3 has 15 amino acids. CDR3 in DNA: TGTGCCAGCAGCTTAGATGTCTACGGCGTGGAGGGCTACACCTTC. This encodes CASSLDVYGVEGYTF.

The chain has TRBV6-1 and TRBJ2-5; 10 bases are a match to TRBD2. The CDR3 loop spans 17 amino acids. CDR1 and CDR2 from the germline V gene are MNHNS and SASEGT. V shed 0 bases, J shed 1 base, and the junction held 5 bases outside the gene matches. The CDR3 DNA follows: TGTGCCAGCAGTGAAGCGGCTAGCGGGGGTCCCCAAGAGACCCAGTACTTC. This codes for CASSEAASGGPQETQYF.

V is TRBV6-1 and J is TRBJ2-3, with 7 bases aligning to TRBD2. The CDR3 contains 17 residues. Germline CDR1 and CDR2: MNHNS and SASEGT. The V gene end was trimmed by 3 bases and the J gene end by 4 bases; junction bases not matched to a gene: 13. For the CDR3, the DNA is TGTGCCAGCAGTGATGAACTAGCGCTAATCCAGGCAGATACGCAGTATTTT. It is translated as CASSDELALIQADTQYF.

The V and J genes are TRBV5-1 and TRBJ2-1; 13 bases are a match to TRBD2. V was clipped by 4 bases and J by 10 bases; unmatched bases: 8. The germline V gene encodes CDR1 SGHRS and CDR2 YFSETQ. The CDR3 runs to 15 residues. The CDR3 protein is CASSGGLAGMGEQFF. The CDR3 coding sequence is TGCGCCAGCAGCGGGGGACTAGCGGGGATGGGGGAGCAGTTCTTC.

The chain employs TRBV5-6 and TRBJ1-4, with D possibly TRBD1 on 6 matching bases. V lost 4 bases and J 3 bases, leaving 16 bases between the germline ends. CDR1 and CDR2 from the germline V gene are SGHDT and YYEEEE. The CDR3 is made up of 16 amino acids. This CDR3 reads CASSKAQGIANEKLFF. The CDR3, as DNA: TGTGCCAGCAGCAAGGCACAGGGTATAGCTAATGAAAAACTGTTTTTT.